This T cell receptor (beta chain) comes out of a study of OX40 agonist ivuxolimab in advanced cancers. At the level of the study: Prior checkpoint blockade (anti-PD-1, anti-PD-L1 or anti-CTLA-4) was permitted; 35% to 50% had it.

Some clones are missing from TCRdb's copy, which holds only in-frame ones; the method was immunoSEQ multiplex PCR. The sample carries roughly 80,000 clones, roughly 86% recorded once. Systemic immunosuppression or a history of autoimmune disease excluded patients. V gave up 0 bases and J gave up 3 bases, with 1 base separating them. The CDR3 consists of 12 residues. Germline lookup yields CDR1 SGHNT and CDR2 YYREEE (reference sequence). The source is an adult with an advanced solid tumor such as melanoma, head and neck, liver or kidney cancer. The J gene is TRBJ2-4, the V gene TRBV5-4; no clear D. Source: CD4+ or CD8+ T cells sorted from blood, taken in a trial of the OX40 agonist ivuxolimab. The DNA of the CDR3 is TGTGCCAGCAGCTTGGACAAAAACATTCAGTACTTC. The encoded protein is CASSLDKNIQYF.